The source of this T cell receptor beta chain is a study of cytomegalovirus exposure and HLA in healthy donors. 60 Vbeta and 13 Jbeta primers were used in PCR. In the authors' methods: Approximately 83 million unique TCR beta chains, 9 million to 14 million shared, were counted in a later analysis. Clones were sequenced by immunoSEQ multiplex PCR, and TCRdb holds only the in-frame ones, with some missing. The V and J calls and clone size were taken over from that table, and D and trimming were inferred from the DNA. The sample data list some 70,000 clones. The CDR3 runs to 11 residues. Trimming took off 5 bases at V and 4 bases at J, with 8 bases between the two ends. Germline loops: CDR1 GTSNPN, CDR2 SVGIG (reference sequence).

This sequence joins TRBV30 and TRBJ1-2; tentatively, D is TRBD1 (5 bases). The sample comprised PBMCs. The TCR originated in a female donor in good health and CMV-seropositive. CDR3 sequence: CAWQGIYGYTF. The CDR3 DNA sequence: TGTGCCTGGCAGGGAATCTATGGCTACACCTTC. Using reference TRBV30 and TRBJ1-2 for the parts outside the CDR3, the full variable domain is SQTIHQWPATLVQPVGSPLSLECTVEGTSNPNLYWYRQAAGRGLQLLFYSVGIGQISSEVPQNLSASRPQDRQFILSSKKLLLSDSGFYLCAWQGIYGYTFGSGTRLTVV.